The rows below give T cell receptor beta chains drawn from one sample of a study of cytomegalovirus exposure and HLA in healthy donors. Libraries were prepared by immunoSEQ multiplex PCR; TCRdb keeps only in-frame clonotypes and omits some of them. The sample lists approximately 81,000 clones, less than 85% occurring once. Input material: PBMCs. The receptors come from a woman aged 50 to 60 in good health and CMV-seronegative. The CDR3 runs from the conserved cysteine through the conserved F or W. D genes are given only for firm matches. Size is omitted from some rows. Given values are once, few, many or a class for expanded clones.

clone size: .
V gene: TRBV18
J gene: TRBJ2-3
D gene: .
CDR3 DNA: TGTGCCAGCTCACCACGAACAGGACAAAGGGGCACAGATACGCAGTATTTT
CDR3 protein: CASSPRTGQRGTDTQYF

clone size: .
V gene: TRBV2
J gene: TRBJ1-1
D gene: TRBD1
CDR3 DNA: TGTGCCTGCATGACAGGGGGGGACACTGAAGCTTTCTTT
CDR3 protein: CACMTGGDTEAFF

clone size: .
V gene: TRBV20-1
J gene: TRBJ2-5
D gene: .
CDR3 DNA: TGCAGTGCTAAGGGGCAAGAGACCCAGTACTTC
CDR3 protein: CSAKGQETQYF

clone size: .
V gene: TRBV28
J gene: TRBJ1-2
D gene: .
CDR3 DNA: TGTGCCAGCAGTGAGGGTCAAAACTATGGCTACACCTTC
CDR3 protein: CASSEGQNYGYTF

clone size: .
V gene: TRBV18
J gene: TRBJ2-7
D gene: TRBD2
CDR3 DNA: TGTGCCAGCTCACCACAGCGGGATACCTACGAGCAGTACTTC
CDR3 protein: CASSPQRDTYEQYF

clone size: .
V gene: TRBV5-1
J gene: TRBJ2-1
D gene: TRBD1
CDR3 DNA: TGCGCCAGCAGCCCCGGACAGGGCCTGTACAATGAGCAGTTCTTC
CDR3 protein: CASSPGQGLYNEQFF

clone size: .
V gene: TRBV15
J gene: TRBJ1-5
D gene: .
CDR3 DNA: TGTGCCACCAGCAGGAGGGATTTTGAGGGTAGAGGTCAGCCCCAGCATTTT
CDR3 protein: CATSRRDFEGRGQPQHF

clone size: .
V gene: TRBV7-8
J gene: TRBJ2-7
D gene: TRBD1
CDR3 DNA: TGTGCCAGCAGCTTGGCAGGGACAGCCTACGAGCAGTACTTC
CDR3 protein: CASSLAGTAYEQYF

clone size: .
V gene: TRBV2
J gene: TRBJ1-1
D gene: TRBD1
CDR3 DNA: TGTGCCAGCAGTGAGGCCCCCACAGGGGGTAGGACTGAAGCTTTCTTT
CDR3 protein: CASSEAPTGGRTEAFF

clone size: .
V gene: TRBV18
J gene: TRBJ2-2
D gene: .
CDR3 DNA: TGTGCCAGCTCATTCAGGGGCGCGGACACCGGGGAGCTGTTTTTT
CDR3 protein: CASSFRGADTGELFF

clone size: once
V gene: TRBV7-7
J gene: TRBJ2-1
D gene: TRBD2
CDR3 DNA: TGTGCTAGCAGCTCAAGGACTAGCGGGAGTAGGAACAATGAGCAGTTCTTC
CDR3 protein: CASSSRTSGSRNNEQFF

clone size: .
V gene: TRBV19
J gene: TRBJ2-7
D gene: .
CDR3 DNA: TGTGCCAGCAGCGGCGGGGGCCTCCCTTACGAGCAGTACTTC
CDR3 protein: CASSGGGLPYEQYF

clone size: once
V gene: TRBV30
J gene: TRBJ1-1
D gene: .
CDR3 DNA: TGTGCCTGGACTGAGTGGGGGCAAGCTTTCTTT
CDR3 protein: CAWTEWGQAFF

clone size: .
V gene: TRBV6-1
J gene: TRBJ1-5
D gene: .
CDR3 DNA: TGTGCCAGCAGAATGAACAGGGACCAGCCCCAGCATTTT
CDR3 protein: CASRMNRDQPQHF